This TCR beta chain comes out of a study of blood T cell repertoires in COVID-19. Looking at the study overall: Samples representing acute and convalescent COVID-19 were sourced from the United States, Italy and Spain. T cells, B-cell-depleted T cells, or PBMCs supplied cDNA or gDNA.

The authors' processing: The assay estimated nucleated cells by amplifying reference gene primers. Using immunoSEQ multiplex PCR, the repertoire was profiled, and TCRdb retains in-frame clones only, with some absent. That table gives V, J and clone size, and the DNA gave D and trimming. The sample holds roughly 300,000 clones; about 89% are singletons and the top ten take 7.8%. Germline values: CDR1 SQVTM, CDR2 ANQGSEA. The CDR3 is made up of 11 amino acids. V was pared by 4 bases and J by 0 bases, with 2 bases between. This TCR was sampled from a woman aged 45-60 years who had recovered from COVID-19. The genes are TRBV29-1 and TRBJ2-3; D is undetermined. Material for sequencing was peripheral blood. The CDR3 bases are TGCAGCGTTGCAAGCACAGATACGCAGTATTTT. As protein: CSVASTDTQYF.